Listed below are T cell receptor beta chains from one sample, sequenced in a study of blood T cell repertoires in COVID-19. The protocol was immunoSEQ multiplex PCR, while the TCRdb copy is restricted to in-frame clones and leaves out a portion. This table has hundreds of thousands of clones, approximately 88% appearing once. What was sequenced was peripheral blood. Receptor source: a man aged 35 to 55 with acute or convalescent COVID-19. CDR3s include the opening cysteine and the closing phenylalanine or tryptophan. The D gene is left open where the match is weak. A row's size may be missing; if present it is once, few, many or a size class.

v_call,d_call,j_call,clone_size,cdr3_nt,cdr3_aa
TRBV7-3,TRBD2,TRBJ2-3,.,TGTGCCAGCAGCTTAGGCTTGGCTAGCGGGGATTATCGCACAGATACGCAGTATTTT,CASSLGLASGDYRTDTQYF
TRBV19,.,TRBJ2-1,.,TGTGCCAGTAGGGGGCTGAACAATGAGCAGTTCTTC,CASRGLNNEQFF
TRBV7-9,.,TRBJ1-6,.,TGTGCCAGCAGCGGCGACAAACGCAATAATTCACCCCTCCACTTT,CASSGDKRNNSPLHF
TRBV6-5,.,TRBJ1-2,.,TGTGCCAGCAGTTACTCGACCGGGGGTGGCTACACCTTC,CASSYSTGGGYTF
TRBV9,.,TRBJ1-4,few,TGTGCCAGCAGCGCTCGAGGCGAAAAACTGTTTTTT,CASSARGEKLFF
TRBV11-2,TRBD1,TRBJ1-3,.,TGTGCCAGCAGTCGAACCCCGGGACAGAGCTCTGGAAACACCATATATTTT,CASSRTPGQSSGNTIYF
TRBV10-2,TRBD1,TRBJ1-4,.,TGCGCCAGCAGTGAGTCTGCGGACAGGGACACCGAAAAACTGTTTTTT,CASSESADRDTEKLFF
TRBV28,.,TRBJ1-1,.,TGTGCCAGCAGTTTCCGAACAGGGAACACTGAAGCTTTCTTT,CASSFRTGNTEAFF
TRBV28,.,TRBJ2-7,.,TGTGCCAGCAGTGAACCGGGAATCCCCGAGCAGTACTTC,CASSEPGIPEQYF
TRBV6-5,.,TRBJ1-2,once,TGTGCCAGCAGTTACGATGTCACACGTTTCAACTATGGCTACACCTTC,CASSYDVTRFNYGYTF
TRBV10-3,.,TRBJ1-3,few,TGTGCCATCAGTGAGTTCGACAGGAGCTCTGGAAACACCATATATTTT,CAISEFDRSSGNTIYF
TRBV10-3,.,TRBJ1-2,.,TGTGCCATCAGTGGGGAAATGACAGCGCCCTATGGCTACACCTTC,CAISGEMTAPYGYTF
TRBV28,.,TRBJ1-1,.,TGTGCCAGCAGTTTTCGAGGACAAGGGAAGGTTGAAGCTTTCTTT,CASSFRGQGKVEAFF
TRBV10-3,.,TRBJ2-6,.,TGTGCCATCAGAAACCCCAGGGGTAGTGGGGCCAACGTCCTGACTTTC,CAIRNPRGSGANVLTF
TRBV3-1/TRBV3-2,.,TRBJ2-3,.,TGTGCCAGCAGCCAAGGAACCCGGGGGACAGATACGCAGTATTTT,CASSQGTRGTDTQYF
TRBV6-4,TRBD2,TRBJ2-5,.,TGTGCCAGCAGTGACTCAACTTGGACTAGCGGGGGGGCCTCAGGGACCCAGTACTTC,CASSDSTWTSGGASGTQYF
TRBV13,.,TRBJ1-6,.,TGTGCCAGCAGCTTAGGACTTACCTCCTATAATTCACCCCTCCACTTT,CASSLGLTSYNSPLHF
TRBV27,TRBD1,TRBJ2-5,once,TGTGCCAGCAGTTCGGACAGGGGTCAGGAGACCCAGTACTTC,CASSSDRGQETQYF
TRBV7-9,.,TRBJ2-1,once,TGTGCCAGCAGCTCTCGCTTCGAGAGGAGCTCCTACAATGAGCAGTTCTTC,CASSSRFERSSYNEQFF
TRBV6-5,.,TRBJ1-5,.,TGTGCCTCCAGAAAAAATCAGCCCCAGCATTTT,CASRKNQPQHF
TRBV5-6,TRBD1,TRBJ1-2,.,TGTGCCAGCAGCTCCCGGGACAGGGCTCAATATGGCTACACCTTC,CASSSRDRAQYGYTF
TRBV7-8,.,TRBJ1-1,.,TGTGCCAGCAGCCGAGGCAGGTCTATCATGAACACTGAAGCTTTCTTT,CASSRGRSIMNTEAFF
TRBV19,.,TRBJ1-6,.,TGTGCCAGTAGTCCCGACAGTAGCTCCTATAATTCACCCCTCCACTTT,CASSPDSSSYNSPLHF
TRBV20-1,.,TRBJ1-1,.,TGCAGTGCTAGAGGTTCTACTGAAGCTTTCTTT,CSARGSTEAFF
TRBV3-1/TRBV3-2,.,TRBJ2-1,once,TGTGCCAGCAGCCCCCTGTATGGAGTTCGGGAGGAGCAGTTCTTC,CASSPLYGVREEQFF
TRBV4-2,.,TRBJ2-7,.,TGTGCCAGCAGCCAAGATGGAGGAGGGGACTCCCTCCGTGAGCAGTACTTC,CASSQDGGGDSLREQYF
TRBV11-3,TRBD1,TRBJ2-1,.,TGTGCCAGCAGTTCTGGACAGGGGGCTTGGGATGAGCAGTTCTTC,CASSSGQGAWDEQFF
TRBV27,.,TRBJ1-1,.,TGTGCCAGCAGTTTGGTTGGGCAGGGGAACACTGAAGCTTTCTTT,CASSLVGQGNTEAFF
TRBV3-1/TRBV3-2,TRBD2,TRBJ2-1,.,TGTGCCAGCAGCCCAGAACGGACTAGTCGTGAGGAGCAGTTCTTC,CASSPERTSREEQFF
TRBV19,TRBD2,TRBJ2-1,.,TGTGCCAGTAGTTCGGGACTAGCGGGAGTTGTTGAGCAGTTCTTC,CASSSGLAGVVEQFF
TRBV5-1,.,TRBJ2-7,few,TGCGCCAGCAGCTTGGGGGGAGACTACGAGCAGTACTTC,CASSLGGDYEQYF
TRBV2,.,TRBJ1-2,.,TGTGCCAGCAGTGGGGCCGCAGGGAACTATGGCTACACCTTC,CASSGAAGNYGYTF
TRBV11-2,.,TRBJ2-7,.,TGTGCCAGCAGCTTAGAAAGCCGCGAGCAGTACTTC,CASSLESREQYF
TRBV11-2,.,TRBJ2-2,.,TGTGCCAGCAGCTTATTGCGACAGATCACCGGGGAGCTGTTTTTT,CASSLLRQITGELFF
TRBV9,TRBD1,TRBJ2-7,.,TGTGCCAGCAGCGTAGCCCCGGGACAGGGGTACGAGCAGTACTTC,CASSVAPGQGYEQYF
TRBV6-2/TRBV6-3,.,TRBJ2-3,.,TGTGCCAGCAGTACTACAACAGATACGCAGTATTTT,CASSTTTDTQYF
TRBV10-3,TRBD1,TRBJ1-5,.,TGTGCCATCAGTGAGGGGTGGTCAGGGGGACATCAGCCCCAGCATTTT,CAISEGWSGGHQPQHF
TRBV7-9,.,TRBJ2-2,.,TGTGCCAGCAGCCCCAGGGGGATAGCGGGGAGGAACACCGGGGAGCTGTTTTTT,CASSPRGIAGRNTGELFF
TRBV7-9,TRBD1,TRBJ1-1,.,TGTGCCAGCAGCTCCGGGACAGGGTTGGCTTTCTTT,CASSSGTGLAFF
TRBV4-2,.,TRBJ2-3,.,TGTGCCAGCAGCCAAGTTCTAGATACGCAGTATTTT,CASSQVLDTQYF
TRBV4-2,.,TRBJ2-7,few,TGTGCCAGCAGCCAAGCGGTTAGGGGGAACGAGCAGTACTTC,CASSQAVRGNEQYF
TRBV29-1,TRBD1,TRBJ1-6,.,TGCAGCGTTGCGCAGGGGGCGAATTCACCCCTCCACTTT,CSVAQGANSPLHF
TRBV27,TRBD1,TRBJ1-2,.,TGTGCCAGCAGTTCGAGGACAGGCCAGTTTGGCTACACCTTC,CASSSRTGQFGYTF
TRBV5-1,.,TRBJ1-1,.,TGCGCCAGCAGCCTAAGAGGGCCCCCGGGAGCTTTCTTT,CASSLRGPPGAFF
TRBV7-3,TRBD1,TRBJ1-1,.,TGTGCCAGCAGCCTCACAGGGGGGGAAGCTTTCTTT,CASSLTGGEAFF
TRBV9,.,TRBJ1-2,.,TGTGCCAGCAGCGTAGGGTTGGGCCTGTATGGCTACACCTTC,CASSVGLGLYGYTF
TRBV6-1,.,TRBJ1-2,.,TGTGCCAGCAGTGAATCGGGGTTCTATGGCTACACCTTC,CASSESGFYGYTF
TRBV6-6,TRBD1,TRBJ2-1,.,TGTGCCAGCAGTTACCTGGGACAGGCTAATGAGCAGTTCTTC,CASSYLGQANEQFF
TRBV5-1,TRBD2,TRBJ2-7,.,TGCGCCAGCAGCCCAATAGCGGGAGATTCGCCCTACGAGCAGTACTTC,CASSPIAGDSPYEQYF
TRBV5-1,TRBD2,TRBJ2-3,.,TGCGCCAGCAGCTTGGGGCTGCGGGGGAGCACAGATACGCAGTATTTT,CASSLGLRGSTDTQYF
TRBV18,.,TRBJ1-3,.,TGTGCCAGCTCACCGGCTGACCAGGATGGAAACACCATATATTTT,CASSPADQDGNTIYF
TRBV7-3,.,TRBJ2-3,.,TGTGCCAGCAGCTTATCCCCCACGGGTGGTGATACGCAGTATTTT,CASSLSPTGGDTQYF
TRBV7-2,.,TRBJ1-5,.,TGTGCCAGCAGCCAGGGGACGGGCGGTTGGCAGCCCCAGCATTTT,CASSQGTGGWQPQHF
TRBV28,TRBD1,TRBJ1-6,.,TGTGCCACCCGACGTGGGACAGGGAGTTCACCCCTCCACTTT,CATRRGTGSSPLHF